This record concerns one TCR beta chain sequence. Its antigen is unidentified. The sample is drawn from a study of blood T cells in healthy people across ages. Then a second PCR, running roughly 7 to 11 cycles, was carried out with a sample-barcoded 5' primer and a J-beta primer mix. Per sample, CDR3-containing paired-end reads numbered at least 2.5 million. One entry per CDR3 protein results from TCRdb running MiXCR on the 5' RACE reads. The data contain 1.5 million to 2 million distinct CDR3 sequences, less than 50% of them singletons. Points from the study as a whole: PBMCs left unsorted prevented a conclusive naive versus antigen-experienced comparison.

The V and J ends lost 5 bases and 5 bases respectively, with 9 bases between them. The CDR3 has 12 residues. Germline assignment: CDR1 MGHDK and CDR2 SYGVNS. This receptor was taken from a woman between 35 and 50 years old in good health. What was sequenced was blood. The chain carries TRBV25-1 and TRBJ1-2, with D hard to call. In nucleotides, the CDR3 is TGTGCCAGCAGTTCGTCACAGTATGGCTACACCTTC. Its translation: CASSSSQYGYTF.